The rows below give T cell receptor beta chains drawn from one sample of a study of CXCR3-negative and CXCR3-positive naive CD8 T cells. TCRdb re-called the 5' RACE reads, yielding one record per CDR3 amino acid sequence without DNA. The specimen's table records about 150,000 distinct CDR3 sequences. Sequenced input: naive CXCR3+ CD8+ T cells from blood. These receptors all come from a human donor in good health. Some clones in this sample may be carry-over from other donors' samples. CDR3s include the opening cysteine and the closing phenylalanine or tryptophan.

v_gene	j_gene	CDR3aa
TRBV12-3/TRBV12-4	TRBJ2-5	CASSFVAQTQYF
TRBV29-1	TRBJ2-7	CSVWAENYQYF
TRBV13	TRBJ2-7	CASSLPRHEQYF
TRBV25-1	TRBJ1-5	CASKLTHRDNQPQHF
TRBV9	TRBJ2-3	CASSALTGHLLGDTQYF
TRBV29-1	TRBJ2-1	CSVGRDSNEQFF
TRBV7-9	TRBJ2-2	CASTARGGELFF
TRBV7-9	TRBJ2-2	CASSLGLAGGSNTGELFF
TRBV7-9	TRBJ1-2	CANEGETLAGSYGYTF
TRBV6-2/TRBV6-3	TRBJ2-7	CASSYRDSLDEQYF
TRBV29-1	TRBJ1-1	CSAQQGSYTEAFF
TRBV6-2/TRBV6-3	TRBJ1-5	CASNQGAGNQPQHF
TRBV4-1	TRBJ1-2	CASSQDSGFGYGYTF
TRBV28	TRBJ2-7	CASSLWFGTSGNEQYF
TRBV6-4	TRBJ2-3	CASSASAGGLDTQYF
TRBV5-1	TRBJ2-7	CASSLERSVPVYEQYF
TRBV12-3/TRBV12-4	TRBJ2-1	CASSWPSGIEQFF
TRBV11-2	TRBJ2-1	CASSHGTNGFF
TRBV29-1	TRBJ2-1	CSVYPQEYNEQFF
TRBV5-1	TRBJ1-1	CASTIGGWDTEAFF
TRBV11-2	TRBJ2-1	CASSSWTSGRAYNEQFF
TRBV7-6	TRBJ1-4	CASSPEAATNEKLFF
TRBV6-5	TRBJ1-1	CASGTGRLTEAFF
TRBV9	TRBJ2-3	CASSVGWGPSTDTQYF
TRBV28	TRBJ2-3	CASSSTGSTDAQYF
TRBV29-1	TRBJ2-1	CSVATGPYNEQFF
TRBV7-8	TRBJ2-2	CASSEWGDNTGELFF
TRBV29-1	TRBJ1-2	CSVAWGDGYTF
TRBV7-9	TRBJ2-1	CASSQMSGGSRNEQFF
TRBV11-2	TRBJ2-5	CASSLEWMGGKETQYF